A single sample is the source of the 31 T cell receptor beta chains below, sequenced in a study of monozygotic twins with inflammatory bowel disease. TCRdb processed the 5' RACE reads again and assigns one entry to each CDR3 protein, with no DNA. The sample data list 150,000 or so distinct CDR3 sequences. The specimen was blood. All receptors derive from a human donor with ulcerative colitis or Crohn's disease, or a healthy co-twin of an affected twin (not recorded which).

The J gene is TRBJ1-1, the V gene TRBV29-1. The CDR3 consists of 12 residues. Germline V lookup: CDR1 SQVTM, CDR2 ANQGSEA. CDR3: CSVCDGNTEAFF.

CDR3 loop: CASSPRSEDGYTF. The chain employs TRBV18 and TRBJ1-2. The CDR3 contains 13 residues. The V gene's germline CDR1 is KGHSH and CDR2 LQKENI. The variable domain in full, completed from reference TRBV18 and TRBJ1-2, reads NAGVMQNPRHLVRRRGQEARLRCSPMKGHSHVYWYRQLPEEGLKFMVYLQKENIIDESGMPKERFSAEFPKEGPSILRIQQVVRGDSAAYFCASSPRSEDGYTFGSGTRLTVV.

The genes are TRBV5-1 and TRBJ2-5; TCRdb's D gene call, TRBD2, goes unchecked for lack of DNA. CDR1 is SGHRS and CDR2 is YFSETQ in the germline V gene. This CDR3 contains 15 residues. Here the CDR3 reads CASSLTSGSGETQYF.

This chain's CDR3 is CASSLGGGYNSPLHF. The J gene is TRBJ1-6, the V gene TRBV7-2; checking the TCRdb D call of TRBD1 is not possible without DNA. The length of the CDR3 is 15 residues. The germline V gene encodes CDR1 SGHTA and CDR2 FQGNSA. Full variable domain (rest looked up from reference TRBV7-2 and TRBJ1-6): GAGVSQSPSNKVTEKGKDVELRCDPISGHTALYWYRQSLGQGLEFLIYFQGNSAPDKSGLPSDRFSAERTGGSVSTLTIQRTQQEDSAVYLCASSLGGGYNSPLHFGNGTRLTVT.

The gene calls are TRBV19 and TRBJ2-2; lacking DNA, the TRBD2 call made by TCRdb goes unchecked. This CDR3 has 17 amino acids. The germline V gene encodes CDR1 LNHDA and CDR2 SQIVND (reference sequence). The CDR3 is CASTPRMAWTNTGELFF.

The chain links TRBV27 to TRBJ2-5. Germline CDR1 reads MNHEY; CDR2 reads SMNVEV (reference sequence). The CDR3 contains 15 residues. CDR3 residues: CASKMGPGDQETQYF.

V usage is TRBV29-1 and J usage is TRBJ2-1; TCRdb reports TRBD1, a call that lacks DNA to check it against. Germline CDR1 is SQVTM and CDR2 is ANQGSEA. The CDR3 totals 13 residues. CDR3 sequence reads: CSVGGQGVSEQFF.

The chain links TRBV13 to TRBJ1-1; TCRdb's assignment of TRBD1 cannot be checked, as there is no DNA. The germline CDR1 and CDR2 sequences are PRHDT and FYEKMQ (reference sequence). CDR3 length equals 17 residues. The chain's CDR3 is CASSSSPGTGLFSEAFF. The full variable domain, with the rest looked up from reference TRBV13 and TRBJ1-1, is AAGVIQSPRHLIKEKRETATLKCYPIPRHDTVYWYQQGPGQDPQFLISFYEKMQSDKGSIPDRFSAQQFSDYHSELNMSSLELGDSALYFCASSSSPGTGLFSEAFFGQGTRLTVV.

The CDR3 reads CARGTWDGETQYF. This sequence joins TRBV2 and TRBJ2-5; checking the TCRdb D call of TRBD1 is not possible without DNA. This CDR3 comprises 13 residues. CDR1 and CDR2 (germline): SNHLY, FYNNEI.

The chain employs TRBV20-1 and TRBJ1-1. The length of the CDR3 is 13 residues. CDR1 is DFQATT and CDR2 is SNEGSKA in the germline V gene (reference sequence). The CDR3 loop is CSARVAGYTEAFF.

This rearrangement joins TRBV6-5 to TRBJ2-3. Germline V gene lookup returns CDR1 MNHEY and CDR2 SVGAGI. This CDR3 is 11 amino acids long. The CDR3 spells CASSRLDTQYF.

Here the CDR3 reads CASSLGTGNEKLFF. V is TRBV5-1 and J is TRBJ1-4; TCRdb proposes TRBD1, but this gene call is untestable without DNA. The germline V gene has CDR1 SGHRS and CDR2 YFSETQ. The CDR3 has 14 residues.

This chain links TRBV9 with TRBJ2-1. Germline CDR1 SGDLS, CDR2 YYNGEE. This CDR3 spans 15 amino acids. The CDR3 sequence: CASSVDSFSGNEQFF.

This chain links TRBV5-1 with TRBJ2-2; the D call from TCRdb, TRBD1, cannot be confirmed without DNA. This CDR3 has 19 amino acids. Germline loops: CDR1 SGHRS, CDR2 YFSETQ. CDR3 amino acids: CASSLLRFDRGLDTGELFF.

The chain's CDR3 is CSVVLGESEAFF. This chain connects TRBV29-1 to TRBJ1-1. CDR1 and CDR2 from the germline V gene are SQVTM and ANQGSEA. CDR3 size: 12 residues.

CDR3 sequence: CASSHGQQNTEAFF. This rearrangement joins TRBV7-3 to TRBJ1-1; with no DNA, the TCRdb D assignment of TRBD1 cannot be verified. The CDR3 loop spans 14 amino acids. Per the germline V gene, CDR1 is SGHTA and CDR2 is FQGTGA.

The CDR3 loop is CATGHIGEKLFF. The V gene is TRBV19, the J gene TRBJ1-4; as DNA is missing, the TRBD1 call by TCRdb cannot be tested. The CDR3 runs to 12 residues. CDR1 and CDR2 from the germline V gene are LNHDA and SQIVND (reference sequence). Variable domain in full (rest from reference TRBV19 and TRBJ1-4): DGGITQSPKYLFRKEGQNVTLSCEQNLNHDAMYWYRQDPGQGLRLIYYSQIVNDFQKGDIAEGYSVSREKKESFPLTVTSAQKNPTAFYLCATGHIGEKLFFGSGTQLSVL.

This chain links TRBV27 with TRBJ1-2; TCRdb gives TRBD1 as the D gene, but with no DNA this cannot be confirmed. This CDR3 has 14 amino acids. The germline V gene encodes CDR1 MNHEY and CDR2 SMNVEV (reference sequence). The CDR3 reads CASSKREGVNGYTF.

This chain's CDR3 is CASSQSGTGDQPQHF. This chain uses TRBV5-1 with TRBJ1-5; no DNA is available, so the TRBD1 call from TCRdb remains unchecked. This CDR3 spans 15 amino acids. Germline CDR1 reads SGHRS; CDR2 reads YFSETQ.

This chain joins TRBV6-1 and TRBJ2-3. CDR1 and CDR2 from the germline V gene are MNHNS and SASEGT. The CDR3 runs 15 residues. Here the CDR3 reads CASSHLVAGTDTQYF.

The V call is TRBV7-6, the J call TRBJ2-1; TCRdb's D call, TRBD2, is unchecked because there is no DNA. Germline assignment: CDR1 SGHVS and CDR2 FNYEAQ. The CDR3 has 18 amino acids. The CDR3 loop reads CASSPPFLAEGTNNEQFF.

V and J are TRBV2 and TRBJ1-1; with no DNA, the TCRdb D assignment of TRBD1 cannot be verified. Germline V lookup: CDR1 SNHLY, CDR2 FYNNEI. The CDR3 extends over 15 amino acids. The CDR3 reads CASVKERGMNTEAFF.

The chain has TRBV12-3 or TRBV12-4 and TRBJ2-7; TCRdb designates TRBD2, a call that cannot be tested without DNA. This CDR3 is built from 18 residues. The CDR3 sequence is CASSLFLRGLAGPYEQYF.

The chain uses TRBV12-3 or TRBV12-4 and TRBJ2-1; TCRdb designates TRBD1, a call that cannot be tested without DNA. CDR3 length equals 11 residues. CDR3 in amino acids: CASTLGVEQFF.

The chain links TRBV4-3 to TRBJ2-7; checking the TCRdb D call of TRBD2 is not possible without DNA. The CDR3 consists of 16 residues. Germline V lookup: CDR1 LGHNA, CDR2 YSLEER. The CDR3 sequence: CASSQGASGGRDEQYF.

V usage is TRBV30 and J usage is TRBJ2-1. CDR3 size: 14 residues. Germline loops: CDR1 GTSNPN, CDR2 SVGIG (reference sequence). The chain's CDR3 is CAWSTRGSYNEQFF.

The V call is TRBV30, the J call TRBJ1-6. CDR3 length: 12 residues. Germline V gene lookup returns CDR1 GTSNPN and CDR2 SVGIG (reference sequence). CDR3 protein: CAWSSGNSPLHF.

The chain carries TRBV6-5 and TRBJ2-2; the TCRdb D gene call, TRBD1, has no DNA to confirm it. CDR3 size: 16 residues. In germline, CDR1 is MNHEY, CDR2 SVGAGI. The CDR3: CASSYFGQGGTGELFF.

The J gene is TRBJ2-1, the V gene TRBV6-5; no DNA is available, so the TRBD2 call from TCRdb remains unchecked. There are 16 residues in the CDR3. Germline V lookup: CDR1 MNHEY, CDR2 SVGAGI. The CDR3 reads CASSLQLSGFYNEQFF.

This chain's CDR3 is CASSPRTSGRSSYNEQFF. This chain links TRBV3-1 with TRBJ2-1; the TCRdb call, TRBD2, lacks DNA for checking. Germline assignment: CDR1 LGHDT and CDR2 YNNKEL (reference sequence). This CDR3 has 18 amino acids.

V usage is TRBV5-1 and J usage is TRBJ2-6. Germline V gives CDR1 SGHRS, CDR2 YFSETQ. This CDR3 is built from 14 residues. The CDR3 spells CASSADSGANVLTF.